This is a list of T cell receptor beta chains from one sample in a study of CXCR3-negative and CXCR3-positive naive CD8 T cells. TCRdb re-analyzed the 5' RACE reads; it lists each CDR3 protein once, without DNA. Its table records roughly 55,000 distinct CDR3 sequences. The sequenced material came from naive CXCR3+ CD8+ T cells from blood. The receptors were gathered from a human donor in good health. Some clones in this sample may be carry-over from other donors' samples. The CDR3 runs from the conserved cysteine through the conserved F or W.

length: 17; J: TRBJ2-3; V: TRBV5-1; CDR3: CASSPGGVGGAADTQYF
length: 15; J: TRBJ2-1; V: TRBV20-1; CDR3: CSARDLAGLYNEQFF
length: 14; J: TRBJ1-2; V: TRBV6-5; CDR3: CASSYQGGGTGYTF
length: 13; J: TRBJ2-7; V: TRBV7-9; CDR3: CAIQPGSSYEQYF
length: 16; J: TRBJ2-3; V: TRBV28; CDR3: CASRGHVPGEADTQYF
length: 13; J: TRBJ2-7; V: TRBV6-5; CDR3: CASSYRDFGEQYF
length: 14; J: TRBJ1-5; V: TRBV4-1; CDR3: CASSQESGNQPQHF
length: 13; J: TRBJ2-7; V: TRBV7-2; CDR3: CASSSLWEYEQYF
length: 15; J: TRBJ2-7; V: TRBV7-9; CDR3: CASSWPGGGSYEQYF
length: 11; J: TRBJ2-7; V: TRBV7-6; CDR3: CASSGTGEQYF